This passage covers 10 T cell receptor beta chains from one sample sequenced in a study of OX40 agonist ivuxolimab in advanced cancers. The table came from immunoSEQ multiplex PCR; TCRdb's copy has only in-frame clones and leaves some out. The table includes 80,000 to 100,000 clones, around 94% detected once. The input for sequencing was CD4+ or CD8+ T cells sorted from blood, taken in a trial of the OX40 agonist ivuxolimab. These TCRs come from an adult with an advanced solid tumor such as melanoma, head and neck, liver or kidney cancer.

The CDR3 region is CASSRGELFF. CDR3 bases: TGTGCCAGTTCTAGGGGGGAGCTGTTTTTT. The rearrangement links TRBV19 to TRBJ2-2, with no clear D. The CDR3 spans 10 residues. Trimming took off 8 bases at V and 8 bases at J, with 6 bases between the two ends. CDR1 is LNHDA, CDR2 SQIVND, per germline (reference sequence).

This clone was detected only a few times. The chain combines TRBV30 with TRBJ1-3, with no clear D. The germline V and J ends were trimmed by 0 bases and 2 bases, with 5 bases remaining between them. CDR3 length: 13 residues. CDR1 is GTSNPN and CDR2 is SVGIG in the germline V gene (reference sequence). CDR3 sequence reads: CAWSVTPGNTIYF. CDR3 in DNA: TGTGCCTGGAGTGTGACCCCTGGAAACACCATATATTTT.

The CDR3 DNA is TGTGCCATCCCCGGGGGGTCTGGGACTAGCGGGAGGGCCGGCAATGAGCAGTTCTTC. This encodes CAIPGGSGTSGRAGNEQFF. The genes are TRBV2 and TRBJ2-1, with 16 bases identical to TRBD2. This CDR3 is 19 amino acids long. Germline CDR1 SNHLY, CDR2 FYNNEI. J was trimmed by 6 bases and V by 10 bases; bases with no gene match: 18.

A few counts support this clone. V usage is TRBV5-1 and J usage is TRBJ1-2, with D tentatively TRBD1 (5 bases). Germline lookup yields CDR1 SGHRS and CDR2 YFSETQ. CDR3 size: 16 residues. V lost 5 bases to trimming and J lost 4 bases, with 21 bases between them. The CDR3 DNA reads TGCGCCAGCAGACCAGGGCCAAACAGAAATCTCTATGGCTACACCTTC. Translating it yields CASRPGPNRNLYGYTF.

The rearrangement joins TRBV7-8 to TRBJ1-6; D is uncertain. The CDR3 length is 13 residues. V was cut by 3 bases and J by 6 bases, with 6 bases left in between. CDR1 is SGHVS and CDR2 is FQNEAQ in the germline V gene. CDR3 residues: CASSFLGNSPLHF. CDR3 sequence (DNA): TGTGCCAGCAGCTTTTTGGGTAATTCACCCCTCCACTTT.

V is TRBV5-1 and J is TRBJ2-1; D not resolved. Trimming pared 2 bases from V and 6 bases from J, leaving 9 bases between. CDR1 SGHRS and CDR2 YFSETQ come from the germline V gene. The CDR3 consists of 13 residues. CDR3 bases: TGCGCCAGCAGCTTCATCTCTGCCAATGAGCAGTTCTTC. Translation gives CASSFISANEQFF.

Written as DNA, the CDR3 is TGTGCCAGCAGTCTCGGGGGATACTACAATGAGCAGTTCTTC. Its protein product is CASSLGGYYNEQFF. The rearrangement links TRBV6-1 to TRBJ2-1; weak D call: TRBD2 (6 bases). This CDR3 is 14 amino acids long. Germline V gives CDR1 MNHNS, CDR2 SASEGT. Trimming pared 5 bases from V and 3 bases from J, leaving 11 bases between.

The rearrangement joins TRBV15 to TRBJ2-1, with TRBD1 matching 9 bases. The CDR3 sequence is 16 residues long. V shed 4 bases, J shed 6 bases, and the junction held 10 bases outside the gene matches. Germline V lookup: CDR1 LNHNV, CDR2 YYDKDF (reference sequence). As DNA, the CDR3 is TGTGCCACCAGCATAATCGGGACAGGGAGTTTCAATGAGCAGTTCTTC. Its protein product is CATSIIGTGSFNEQFF.

Worth noting for this clone: One end of the junction is discordant with germline, which a read error may explain. The chain is built from TRBV19 and TRBJ1-5; TRBD1 agrees at 7 bases. This CDR3 is 15 amino acids long. CDR1 is LNHDA and CDR2 is SQIVND in the germline V gene (reference sequence). The CDR3 sequence is CASSKLGQRNQPQHF. CDR3 nucleotide sequence: TGTGCCAGCAGTAAGCTGGGACAGCGCAATCAGCCCCAGCATTTT.

This rearrangement joins TRBV30 to TRBJ1-2; tentatively, D is TRBD1 (5 bases). CDR1 is GTSNPN and CDR2 is SVGIG in the germline V gene (reference sequence). Deletions cut 2 bases from V and 6 bases from J, with 16 bases between. The CDR3 is 14 amino acids. The CDR3 DNA reads TGTGCCTGGAGTCCCCCGGGTAGGGGCGATGGCTACACCTTC. Residues: CAWSPPGRGDGYTF.